A selection of T cell receptor beta chains follows, all from one sample in a study of T cells after yellow fever vaccination. In TCRdb, the 5' RACE reads were re-called with MiXCR into one record per CDR3 protein. The profile shows 240,000 or so distinct CDR3 sequences, less than 9% of them singletons. The material was CD4+ T cells sorted from PBMCs, obtained 15 days after the yellow fever booster vaccination. The receptors shown here come from a man aged 25-45 years who received the YFV17D yellow fever vaccine. Both conserved end residues are part of each CDR3. The D gene is left open where the match is weak. Clone size appears in some rows only: once, few, many, or a class for an expanded clone.

TRBJ1-5,TRBV12-3/TRBV12-4,many,-,TGTGCCAGCAGTTTAATCATGGGCAATCAGCCCCAGCATTTT,CASSLIMGNQPQHF
TRBJ1-1,TRBV7-2,many,-,TGTGCCAGCAGCTTAGCAGGCTTTAACACTGAAGCTTTCTTT,CASSLAGFNTEAFF
TRBJ2-5,TRBV5-1,few,TRBD2,TGCGCCAGCCTAGCGGGAGCAGGAGAGACCCAGTACTTC,CASLAGAGETQYF
TRBJ2-3,TRBV7-3,few,TRBD2,TGTGCCAGCAGCTTAACGCCAGCCGGGACTAGCGGCTCTCGGGCGGATACGCAGTATTTT,CASSLTPAGTSGSRADTQYF
TRBJ2-2,TRBV3-1,many,-,TGTGCCAGCAGCCAAGTAACATCCGGGGAGCTGTTTTTT,CASSQVTSGELFF
TRBJ1-5,TRBV18,-,-,TGTGCCAGCTCCAATAGCCTGAGCAATCAGCCCCAGCATTTT,CASSNSLSNQPQHF
TRBJ2-5,TRBV18,-,-,TGTGCCAGCTCACCGCGACTAGGAGAGACCCAGTACTTC,CASSPRLGETQYF
TRBJ1-1,TRBV19,-,-,TGTGCCAGTACCTCAGACCGGACGACTGAAGCTTTCTTT,CASTSDRTTEAFF
TRBJ2-7,TRBV27,few,-,TGTGCCAGCAGTTTAACCTTGGGGACGGGGGAGCAGTACTTC,CASSLTLGTGEQYF
TRBJ2-7,TRBV3-1,many,-,TGTGCCAGCAGCCAAACCATCATGAGTAGCTCCTACGAGCAGTACTTC,CASSQTIMSSSYEQYF
TRBJ2-3,TRBV5-4,-,-,TGTGCCAGCAGCTTGCGGGATCGCACAGATACGCAGTATTTT,CASSLRDRTDTQYF
TRBJ1-2,TRBV20-1,-,-,TGCAGTGCTCAGGGCCTATATGGCTACACCTTC,CSAQGLYGYTF
TRBJ2-2,TRBV7-9,few,-,TGTGCCAGCAGCCAGCACTCCGGGACTCCGAACACCGGGGAGCTGTTTTTT,CASSQHSGTPNTGELFF
TRBJ1-4,TRBV12-3/TRBV12-4,many,-,TGTGCCAGCAGAGGTGGGGCAACTAATGAAAAACTGTTTTTT,CASRGGATNEKLFF
TRBJ2-1,TRBV20-1,many,-,TGCAGTGCCCACCGTGCCGAGGCCCGGGGTGAGCAGTTCTTC,CSAHRAEARGEQFF
TRBJ2-5,TRBV29-1,many,TRBD1,TGCAGCGGGAGGACAGGGGGGGAGACCCAGTACTTC,CSGRTGGETQYF
TRBJ2-1,TRBV7-2,many,TRBD2,TGTGCCAGCAGCTTATTACTAGCGGGGGGCAATGAGCAGTTCTTC,CASSLLLAGGNEQFF
TRBJ2-3,TRBV12-3/TRBV12-4,-,TRBD2,TGTGCCAGCAGTTTCTCGGGGAGGGACACAGATACGCAGTATTTT,CASSFSGRDTDTQYF
TRBJ2-7,TRBV10-1,-,TRBD1,TGCGCCAGCAGTGACCGGGACAGGGCCTCCTACGAGCAGTACTTC,CASSDRDRASYEQYF
TRBJ2-3,TRBV20-1,many,TRBD2,TGCAGTTACAATAGCGGGGGCTATGGCACAGATACGCAGTATTTT,CSYNSGGYGTDTQYF
TRBJ2-5,TRBV9,-,TRBD2,TGTGCCAGCAGCGGTACTAGCGGGGGAAGGGGAGAGACCCAGTACTTC,CASSGTSGGRGETQYF
TRBJ2-3,TRBV4-3,many,-,TGCGCCAGCAGCCAGATTGGATTGGGAGATGACACAGATACGCAGTATTTT,CASSQIGLGDDTDTQYF
TRBJ2-7,TRBV5-6,-,-,TGTGCCAGCAGCTCACCTGACCTCAGCGACGAGCAGTACTTC,CASSSPDLSDEQYF
TRBJ1-2,TRBV20-1,few,-,TGCAGTGCAGCCGGGGGGCTGGAGTTGGGAGTGTATGGCTACACCTTC,CSAAGGLELGVYGYTF
TRBJ2-1,TRBV5-6,few,-,TGTGCCAGCAGCCGTTGGAGTCGGGGTGGTGAGCAGTTCTTC,CASSRWSRGGEQFF
TRBJ2-1,TRBV6-1,-,TRBD2,TGTGCCAGCAGCCAGGGACTAGCGGGAGGTCCTGAGCAGTTCTTC,CASSQGLAGGPEQFF
TRBJ2-1,TRBV28,many,-,TGTGCCAGCACCCGCAACAATGAGCAGTTCTTC,CASTRNNEQFF
TRBJ2-5,TRBV14,-,TRBD2,TGTGCCAGCAGCCAAGCCTCGATAGCGGGAGTGGAGACCCAGTACTTC,CASSQASIAGVETQYF
TRBJ2-7,TRBV6-6,few,-,TGTGCCAGCAGTTACCCCAGGGGCTACGAGCAGTACTTC,CASSYPRGYEQYF
TRBJ2-1,TRBV7-2,many,TRBD1,TGTGCCAGCAGCTTAGACAGGGGCCCAGGGCAGTTCTTC,CASSLDRGPGQFF
TRBJ2-1,TRBV7-2,few,-,TGTGCCAGCAGCTTAGCAGGGTTTAATGAGCAGTTCTTC,CASSLAGFNEQFF
TRBJ2-2,TRBV19,-,TRBD2,TGTGCCAGTAGTATAGGGGTCTGGAACCCTAGCGGGAACACCGGGGAGCTGTTTTTT,CASSIGVWNPSGNTGELFF
TRBJ2-7,TRBV20-1,many,-,TGCAGTGCTCCCCGACTGGAAACCTACGAGCAGTACTTC,CSAPRLETYEQYF
TRBJ2-6,TRBV6-2/TRBV6-3,few,-,TGTGCCAGCAGTGCCGGGACTTTCTCTGGGGCCAACGTCCTGACTTTC,CASSAGTFSGANVLTF
TRBJ2-5,TRBV7-2,few,-,TGTGCCAGCAGCTTCCACCCGAGGGATAAAGAGACCCAGTACTTC,CASSFHPRDKETQYF
TRBJ2-1,TRBV30,few,TRBD2,TGTGCCTGGAGTGTACCTGGCGGGGGATACAATGAGCAGTTCTTC,CAWSVPGGGYNEQFF
TRBJ2-3,TRBV5-4,few,TRBD2,TGTGCCAGCAGCCCAACCCCAGCGGGAGGCCACTATACGCAGTATTTT,CASSPTPAGGHYTQYF
TRBJ2-5,TRBV6-1,-,-,TGTGCCAGCAGCTCAAGGCCGATCCGACAGCAAGAGACCCAGTACTTC,CASSSRPIRQQETQYF
TRBJ2-7,TRBV12-3/TRBV12-4,-,-,TGTGCCAGCAGTTCCGTCCCATACGAGCAGTACTTC,CASSSVPYEQYF
TRBJ2-2,TRBV15,-,-,TGTGCCACCAGCAGAGATTGGGCGGCCGACGCGAACACCGGGGAGCTGTTTTTT,CATSRDWAADANTGELFF
TRBJ1-3,TRBV30,many,-,TGTGCCTGGAAGGCCCCCGGTACTGGAAACACCATATATTTT,CAWKAPGTGNTIYF
TRBJ2-4,TRBV18,few,TRBD1,TGTGCCAGCTCACCCGGACAGGTCTTAGCCAAAAACATTCAGTACTTC,CASSPGQVLAKNIQYF
TRBJ2-5,TRBV24-1,-,TRBD2,TGTGCCACCAGTGACGCTGGTAGCGGGAGTTTCGAGACCCAGTACTTC,CATSDAGSGSFETQYF
TRBJ1-1,TRBV7-2,many,-,TGTGCCAGCAGCAACCAGTATAACACTGAAGCTTTCTTT,CASSNQYNTEAFF
TRBJ1-1,TRBV6-5,few,-,TGTGCCAGCAGTTACTCGGGTCGGGCAGTAGCCATGAACACTGAAGCTTTCTTT,CASSYSGRAVAMNTEAFF
TRBJ2-1,TRBV12-5,-,-,TGTGCTAGTGGTTTGAGTCCTAGTGACCCCAATGAGAAGTTCTTC,CASGLSPSDPNEKFF
TRBJ2-1,TRBV20-1,many,TRBD2,TGCAGTGCTCCCCTGAGGGGAGGGGCCTACAATGAGCAGTTCTTC,CSAPLRGGAYNEQFF
TRBJ2-7,TRBV5-1,-,-,TGCGCCAGCAGCCGGGGAGTGGACGAGCAGTACTTC,CASSRGVDEQYF
TRBJ2-3,TRBV20-1,few,TRBD2,TGCAGTGCCCCTGGACTAGCGGGAGGCAGCACAGATACGCAGTATTTT,CSAPGLAGGSTDTQYF
TRBJ2-5,TRBV7-2,few,TRBD2,TGTGCCAGCAGCGCGGGACTAGCTGAGACCCAGTACTTC,CASSAGLAETQYF
TRBJ2-7,TRBV5-1,few,TRBD1,TGCGCCAGCAGCGGCGGACAGGATCACTACGAGCAGTACTTC,CASSGGQDHYEQYF
TRBJ1-1,TRBV4-3,many,-,TGCGCCAGCAGCCAAGATCTTAACATAGTACGGAACACTGAAGCTTTCTTT,CASSQDLNIVRNTEAFF
TRBJ2-2,TRBV7-9,few,-,TGTGCCAGCAGCCCGAGGGGACAATTGGAGCTGTTTTTT,CASSPRGQLELFF
TRBJ2-3,TRBV25-1,-,-,TGTGCCAGCAGTGGGCGGGATACGCAGTATTTT,CASSGRDTQYF
TRBJ2-1,TRBV4-3,many,-,TGCGCCAGCAGCCAAGCCGGGGCTAGAGGGAATGAGCAGTTCTTC,CASSQAGARGNEQFF